The 26 T cell receptor beta chains given below trace back to one sample, sequenced in a study of T cells expressing NK-cell markers. After re-calling the 5' RACE reads, TCRdb lists one entry per CDR3 protein, DNA absent. The sample's table shows roughly 350,000 distinct CDR3 sequences. The sample comprised blood T cells: a sorted CD56 or NKG2C T cell subset, CD4+ or CD8+ T cells, or bulk PBMC T cells (not recorded which). These receptors were taken from a man aged 18-70 years in good health.

The V call is TRBV20-1, the J call TRBJ2-4; the D call of TRBD1 rests on TCRdb alone, since no DNA is present to check it. The CDR3 is 14 amino acids. In germline, CDR1 is DFQATT, CDR2 SNEGSKA (reference sequence). CDR3 sequence reads: CSARDKAGLNIQYF.

The gene calls are TRBV19 and TRBJ1-5; checking the TCRdb D call of TRBD1 is not possible without DNA. The CDR3 totals 14 residues. Germline V gives CDR1 LNHDA, CDR2 SQIVND (reference sequence). The CDR3 sequence is CASSILKGDQPQHF.

The chain joins TRBV6-1 to TRBJ2-5; TCRdb outputs TRBD1, but without DNA this stays unchecked. CDR3 length: 16 amino acids. The germline CDR1 and CDR2 sequences are MNHNS and SASEGT. The CDR3 sequence: CASRPGRQNLQETQYF.

The J gene is TRBJ2-2, the V gene TRBV5-1; the TRBD2 assignment by TCRdb is unverifiable without DNA. CDR1 and CDR2 (germline): SGHRS, YFSETQ. The CDR3 runs 16 residues. Here the CDR3 reads CASSLVWTSGTGELFF.

The chain employs TRBV3-1 and TRBJ1-6; TCRdb's assignment of TRBD1 cannot be checked, as there is no DNA. The CDR3 loop spans 15 amino acids. Germline CDR1 reads LGHDT; CDR2 reads YNNKEL (reference sequence). The CDR3 region is CASSQAGTTNSPLHF.

J is TRBJ1-1 and V is TRBV28; the TCRdb call, TRBD1, lacks DNA for checking. The CDR3 has 16 amino acids. Germline CDR1 MDHEN, CDR2 SYDVKM. This CDR3 is CASSIGQGKLNTEAFF. Supplemented by reference TRBV28 and TRBJ1-1, the full variable domain reads DVKVTQSSRYLVKRTGEKVFLECVQDMDHENMFWYRQDPGLGLRLIYFSYDVKMKEKGDIPEGYSVSREKKERFSLILESASTNQTSMYLCASSIGQGKLNTEAFFGQGTRLTVV.

V gene TRBV20-1 combines with J gene TRBJ2-1; with no DNA, the TCRdb D assignment of TRBD2 cannot be verified. Looked up from germline, CDR1 is DFQATT and CDR2 is SNEGSKA (reference sequence). The CDR3 is made up of 15 amino acids. This chain's CDR3 is CSARREAGGYNEQFF.

This chain links TRBV6-5 with TRBJ2-1; lacking DNA, the TRBD2 call made by TCRdb goes unchecked. In germline, CDR1 is MNHEY, CDR2 SVGAGI. This CDR3 has 15 residues. The CDR3 is CASSLIASGGYEQFF.

This chain joins TRBV5-1 and TRBJ2-1; TCRdb picks TRBD2, but there is no DNA to check that call. The germline V gene has CDR1 SGHRS and CDR2 YFSETQ. The CDR3 extends over 15 amino acids. CDR3 in amino acids: CASSQTGRALDEQFF. Full variable domain (rest looked up from reference TRBV5-1 and TRBJ2-1): KAGVTQTPRYLIKTRGQQVTLSCSPISGHRSVSWYQQTPGQGLQFLFEYFSETQRNKGNFPGRFSGRQFSNSRSEMNVSTLELGDSALYLCASSQTGRALDEQFFGPGTRLTVL.

J is TRBJ2-7 and V is TRBV6-5; TCRdb names TRBD2, which stays unverified in the absence of DNA. The CDR3 totals 15 residues. Germline-derived CDR1 and CDR2 are MNHEY and SVGAGI. CDR3 sequence: CASSYLAGGRYEQYF.

The rearrangement uses TRBV10-3 and TRBJ2-1; TCRdb reports TRBD2, a call that lacks DNA to check it against. The CDR3 has 19 amino acids. The germline CDR1 and CDR2 sequences are ENHRY and SYGVKD. This CDR3 reads CAISQGIPINLHSYNEQFF.

The chain links TRBV3-1 to TRBJ1-1; TCRdb outputs TRBD1, but without DNA this stays unchecked. In germline, CDR1 is LGHDT, CDR2 YNNKEL (reference sequence). CDR3 length: 17 amino acids. The CDR3 sequence is CASSQEGRGFMNTEAFF.

The rearrangement links TRBV6-5 to TRBJ2-1; TCRdb picks TRBD2, but there is no DNA to check that call. This CDR3 contains 20 residues. CDR1 MNHEY and CDR2 SVGAGI come from the germline V gene. CDR3 in amino acids: CASNPRSGALSSSSYNEQFF.

The chain joins TRBV6-5 to TRBJ2-1; the TCRdb call, TRBD1, lacks DNA for checking. The length of the CDR3 is 14 residues. The V gene's germline CDR1 is MNHEY and CDR2 SVGAGI. CDR3 region: CASSYSSGADEQFF.

The CDR3: CSASRGSSYNEQFF. V and J are TRBV20-1 and TRBJ2-1. In germline, CDR1 is DFQATT, CDR2 SNEGSKA (reference sequence). This CDR3 comprises 14 residues.

The chain carries TRBV12-3 or TRBV12-4 and TRBJ1-2; TCRdb lists TRBD1, though no DNA is available to test this call. This CDR3 has 13 residues. The CDR3 reads CASRDRGLYGYTF.

CDR3 protein: CASSYQRGDTQYF. The chain joins TRBV27 to TRBJ2-3. CDR1 and CDR2 from the germline V gene are MNHEY and SMNVEV (reference sequence). This CDR3 is 13 amino acids long.

The CDR3 protein is CASAREAGGNQETQYF. This chain links TRBV7-3 with TRBJ2-5; TCRdb's D gene call, TRBD1, goes unchecked for lack of DNA. CDR3 length: 16 residues. Germline lookup yields CDR1 SGHTA and CDR2 FQGTGA.

The chain combines TRBV19 with TRBJ1-6; no DNA is available, so the TRBD1 call from TCRdb remains unchecked. Germline V gene sequence: CDR1 LNHDA, CDR2 SQIVND (reference sequence). This CDR3 contains 14 residues. CDR3 protein: CASNSGQYNSPLHF.

This chain joins TRBV6-1 and TRBJ2-2; TCRdb's D gene call, TRBD2, goes unchecked for lack of DNA. The CDR3 runs 17 residues. Germline CDR1 MNHNS, CDR2 SASEGT. CDR3 region: CASTKGWSITNTGELFF.

The rearrangement uses TRBV7-9 and TRBJ1-1; TCRdb gives TRBD1 as the D gene, but with no DNA this cannot be confirmed. Germline CDR1 reads SEHNR; CDR2 reads FQNEAQ (reference sequence). CDR3 length equals 14 residues. This chain's CDR3 is CASSWMGLNTEAFF.

V and J are TRBV7-2 and TRBJ2-7; TCRdb returns TRBD2, unconfirmable since there is no DNA. Germline V lookup: CDR1 SGHTA, CDR2 FQGNSA. This CDR3 comprises 17 residues. The CDR3 region is CASSLLPSGGQRYEQYF.

The chain links TRBV5-5 to TRBJ1-3; no DNA is available, so the TRBD1 call from TCRdb remains unchecked. This CDR3 has 15 residues. The germline V gene encodes CDR1 SGHKS and CDR2 YYEKEE (reference sequence). The CDR3: CASSGQPHSGNTIYF.

The chain recombines TRBV5-1 with TRBJ2-1. The CDR3 extends over 13 amino acids. Germline V gene data show CDR1 as SGHRS and CDR2 as YFSETQ. CDR3 protein: CASSPRSYNEQFF. The whole variable domain, filled in from reference TRBV5-1 and TRBJ2-1, reads KAGVTQTPRYLIKTRGQQVTLSCSPISGHRSVSWYQQTPGQGLQFLFEYFSETQRNKGNFPGRFSGRQFSNSRSEMNVSTLELGDSALYLCASSPRSYNEQFFGPGTRLTVL.

The chain combines TRBV11-2 with TRBJ1-5; without DNA, the TCRdb call of TRBD1 cannot be checked. CDR1 and CDR2 from the germline V gene are SGHAT and FQNNGV. The CDR3 is made up of 19 amino acids. The CDR3 protein is CASSDWDRAIVYSNQPQHF.

The J gene is TRBJ2-5, the V gene TRBV5-1; TCRdb indicates TRBD2, and absent DNA this call remains unverified. This CDR3 contains 17 residues. From germline, CDR1 is SGHRS and CDR2 YFSETQ. CDR3 region: CASSWTPRGGWVETQYF.